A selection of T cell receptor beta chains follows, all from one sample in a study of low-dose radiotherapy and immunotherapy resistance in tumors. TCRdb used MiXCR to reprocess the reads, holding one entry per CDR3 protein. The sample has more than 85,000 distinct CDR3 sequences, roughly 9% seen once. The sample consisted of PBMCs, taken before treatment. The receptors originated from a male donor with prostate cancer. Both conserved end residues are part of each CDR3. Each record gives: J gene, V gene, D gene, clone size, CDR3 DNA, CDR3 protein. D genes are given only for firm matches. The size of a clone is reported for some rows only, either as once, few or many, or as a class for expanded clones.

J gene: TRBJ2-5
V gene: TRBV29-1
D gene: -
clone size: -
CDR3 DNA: TGCAGCGTTGTGTGGGTTGGGGAGACCCAGTACTTC
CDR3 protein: CSVVWVGETQYF

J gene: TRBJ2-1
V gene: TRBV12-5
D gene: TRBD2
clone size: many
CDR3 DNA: TGTGCTAGTGGTTTAGCGACTAGCGGGAGGGCTAGTTATGAGCAGTTCTTC
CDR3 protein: CASGLATSGRASYEQFF

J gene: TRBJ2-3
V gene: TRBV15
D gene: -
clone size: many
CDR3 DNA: TGTGCCACCAGCCTTGGGGTGAGCACAGATACGCAGTATTTT
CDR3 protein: CATSLGVSTDTQYF

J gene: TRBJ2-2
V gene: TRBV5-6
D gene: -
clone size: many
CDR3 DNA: TGTGCCAGCAGCTTGGATGCAGGGGGGAGCACCGGGGAGCTGTTTTTT
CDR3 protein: CASSLDAGGSTGELFF

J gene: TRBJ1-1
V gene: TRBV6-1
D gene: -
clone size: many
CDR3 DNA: TGTGCCAGCGGGAAGTTAGGGTCTGGTGACACTGAAGCTTTCTTT
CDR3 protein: CASGKLGSGDTEAFF

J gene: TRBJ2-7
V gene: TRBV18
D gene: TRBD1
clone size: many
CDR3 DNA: TGTGCCAGCTCACCGACAGGGTTGCCCTACGAGCAGTACTTC
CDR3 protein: CASSPTGLPYEQYF

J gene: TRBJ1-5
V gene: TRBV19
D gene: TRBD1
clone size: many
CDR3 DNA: TGTGCCAGTAGTAAGGGGACAGGGGTTAGCAATCAGCCCCAGCATTTT
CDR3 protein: CASSKGTGVSNQPQHF

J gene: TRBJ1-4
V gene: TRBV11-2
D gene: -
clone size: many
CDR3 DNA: TGTGCCAGCAGCTTAGGAGGTGTCCCGAATGAAAAACTGTTTTTT
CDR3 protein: CASSLGGVPNEKLFF

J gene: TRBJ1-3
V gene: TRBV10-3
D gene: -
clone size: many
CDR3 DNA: TGTGCCATCAGTGTTCAAGGGGCTGGAAACACCATATATTTT
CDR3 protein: CAISVQGAGNTIYF

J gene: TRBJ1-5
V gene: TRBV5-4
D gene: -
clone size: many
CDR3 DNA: TGTGCAGTGGACAGTAGCAATCAGCCCCAGCATTTT
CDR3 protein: CAVDSSNQPQHF

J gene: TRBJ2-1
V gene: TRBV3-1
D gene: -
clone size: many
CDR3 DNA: TGTGCCAGCAGCCAAAACAGGTTCGATGAGCAGTTCTTC
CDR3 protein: CASSQNRFDEQFF

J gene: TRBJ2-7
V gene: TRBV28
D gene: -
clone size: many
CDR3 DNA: TGTGCCAGCAGTTTTTGTTCCGGGGGAACATGCTACGAGCAGTACTTC
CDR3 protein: CASSFCSGGTCYEQYF

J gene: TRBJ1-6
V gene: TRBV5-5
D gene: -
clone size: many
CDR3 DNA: TGCGCCAGCAGCGCAGGGGACTCCTATAATTCACCCCTCCACTTT
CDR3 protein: CASSAGDSYNSPLHF

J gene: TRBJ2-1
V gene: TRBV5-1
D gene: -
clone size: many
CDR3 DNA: TGCGCCAGCAGCTGGTCCGGTCCCCGGTACAATGAGCAGTTCTTC
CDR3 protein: CASSWSGPRYNEQFF

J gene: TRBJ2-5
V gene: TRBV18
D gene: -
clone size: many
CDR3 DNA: TGTGCCAGCTCACCAGGACGAAGACAAGAGACCCAGTACTTC
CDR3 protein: CASSPGRRQETQYF

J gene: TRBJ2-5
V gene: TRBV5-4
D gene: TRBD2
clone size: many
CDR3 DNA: TGTGCCAGCAGCTCGGAACTAGCGGGAGGGCGGGAGACCCAGTACTTC
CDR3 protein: CASSSELAGGRETQYF

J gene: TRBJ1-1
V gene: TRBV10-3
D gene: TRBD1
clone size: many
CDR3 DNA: TGTGCCATCAGTGGCCGACAGGGATTGACTGAAGCTTTCTTT
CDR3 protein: CAISGRQGLTEAFF

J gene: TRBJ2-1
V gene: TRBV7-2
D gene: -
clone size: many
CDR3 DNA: TGTGCCAGCAGCCCAGATGGAGTCGGCCCGGGGTTGTTCTTC
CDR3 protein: CASSPDGVGPGLFF

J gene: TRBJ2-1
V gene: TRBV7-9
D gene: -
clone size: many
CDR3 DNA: TGTGCCAGCAGCTTAGACGGTACTGAGCAGTTCTTC
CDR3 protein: CASSLDGTEQFF

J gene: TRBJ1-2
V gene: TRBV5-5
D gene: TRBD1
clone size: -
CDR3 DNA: TGTGCCAGCAGCTTGGCGCAGGGGGGAGACTATGGCTACACCTTC
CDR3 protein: CASSLAQGGDYGYTF

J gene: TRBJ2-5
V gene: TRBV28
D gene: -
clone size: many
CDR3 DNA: TGTGCCAGCAGCCGAGGAGTCCAAGAGACCCAGTACTTC
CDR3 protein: CASSRGVQETQYF

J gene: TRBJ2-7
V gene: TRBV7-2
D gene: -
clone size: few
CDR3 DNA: TGTGCCAGCAGCTCCCTCCAGGGTACCGAGCAGTACTTC
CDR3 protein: CASSSLQGTEQYF

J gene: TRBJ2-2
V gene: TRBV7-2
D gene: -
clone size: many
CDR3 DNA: TGTGCCAGCAGCTTAGGACGAATAGCGGCAGGTGACACCGGGGAGCTGTTTTTT
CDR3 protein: CASSLGRIAAGDTGELFF

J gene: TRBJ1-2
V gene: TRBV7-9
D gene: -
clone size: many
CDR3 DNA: TGTGCCAGCAGCGAAGGCCGGGCAGGGGAGGCTGGCTACACCTTC
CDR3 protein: CASSEGRAGEAGYTF